This TCR beta chain was found in a study of blood T cell repertoires in COVID-19. Study-wide context: COVID-19 samples from acute and convalescent phases originated in the United States, Italy and Spain. Sources were T cells, B-cell-depleted T cells, or PBMCs; the material itself was cDNA or gDNA.

Original analysis: Estimated nucleated cell counts came from reference gene primer amplification. TCRdb keeps only in-frame clones here, not all; method: immunoSEQ multiplex PCR. V and J calls and clone size are as listed in that table; D and trimming were resolved from the DNA. Of about 150,000 clones in the sample, 80% are singletons; the top ten hold about 5%. The V segment lost 0 bases and the J segment 2 bases; nucleotides outside the gene matches: 14. CDR3 size: 18 residues. CDR1 GTSNPN and CDR2 SVGIG come from the germline V gene (reference sequence). Specimen: peripheral blood. The V gene is TRBV30, the J gene TRBJ2-3, with 7 bases lining up with TRBD1. The origin of this receptor is a woman aged 50 to 65 with acute or convalescent COVID-19. The chain's CDR3 is CAWSVLRLVGTVTDTQYF. CDR3 bases: TGTGCCTGGAGTGTACTTCGATTGGTGGGGACAGTCACAGATACGCAGTATTTT. The full variable domain, in which reference TRBV30 and TRBJ2-3 provide the parts outside the CDR3, is SQTIHQWPATLVQPVGSPLSLECTVEGTSNPNLYWYRQAAGRGLQLLFYSVGIGQISSEVPQNLSASRPQDRQFILSSKKLLLSDSGFYLCAWSVLRLVGTVTDTQYFGPGTRLTVL.